The 24 T cell receptor beta chains reported below all come from one sample, sequenced in a study of blood T cell repertoires in COVID-19 (dated by TCRdb to between 2020 and 2021). Library preparation employed the immunoSEQ multiplex PCR assay. Drawn from immuneACCESS, this table holds only the in-frame rearrangements with V and J called that TCRdb kept. Clones are partly lost; checked studies trace under half to an unresolved V gene and leave the rest unexplained. The sample table lists about 260,000 clones, approximately 88% of them with a count of one. Clones ranked in the top ten supply 0.7% of the sample. Sequenced sample: peripheral blood. These receptors all come from a human donor in a cohort sampled during active COVID-19.

The chain joins TRBV7-9 to TRBJ1-2; D is perhaps TRBD1 (5 bases). Trimming removed 5 bases from V and 4 bases from J, with 20 bases in between. The CDR3 length is 16 residues. Germline CDR1 reads SEHNR; CDR2 reads FQNEAQ (reference sequence). This CDR3 is CASSPKGVRVLYGYTF. In nucleotides, the CDR3 is TGTGCCAGCAGCCCGAAGGGCGTCAGGGTCCTCTATGGCTACACCTTC.

This chain connects TRBV5-6 to TRBJ1-2; D is ambiguous. Germline V gene lookup returns CDR1 SGHDT and CDR2 YYEEEE. V was clipped by 0 bases and J by 2 bases, with 11 bases between them. This CDR3 has 15 amino acids. Here the CDR3 reads CASSLVGPSNYGYTF. CDR3 DNA: TGTGCCAGCAGCTTGGTGGGCCCAAGCAACTATGGCTACACCTTC.

The gene calls are TRBV28 and TRBJ2-5; TRBD1 aligns across 9 bases. The V gene end was trimmed by 1 base and the J gene end by 5 bases; junction bases not matched to a gene: 11. Germline V gene data show CDR1 as MDHEN and CDR2 as SYDVKM. The CDR3 length is 17 residues. The CDR3 DNA follows: TGTGCCAGCAGTTTATCCCAGTACATACAGGGGGCGGAGACCCAGTACTTC. As protein: CASSLSQYIQGAETQYF.

A note on this clone: At one of its ends the junction is not consistent with the germline gene, which may arise from a read error. The V gene is TRBV7-7, the J gene TRBJ2-3, with 13 nucleotides matching TRBD2. Germline CDR1 is SSHAT and CDR2 is FNYEAQ (reference sequence). The CDR3 loop spans 15 amino acids. DNA of the CDR3: TGTGCTAGCAGTAAAGGACTAGCGGGGGTGGATACGCAGTATTTT. This translates into CASSKGLAGVDTQYF.

This clone was seen a single time. The V gene is TRBV3-1 (or the pseudogene TRBV3-2), the J gene TRBJ2-7, with TRBD2 identical over 12 bases. With V trimmed by 0 bases and J by 5 bases, 14 bases remained unmatched. From germline, CDR1 is LGHDT and CDR2 YNNKEL (reference sequence). This CDR3 is 19 amino acids long. This chain's CDR3 is CASSQDLRLAGDRGHEQYF. DNA of the CDR3: TGTGCCAGCAGCCAAGATTTACGACTAGCGGGAGATCGCGGCCACGAGCAGTACTTC.

The chain combines TRBV12-3 or TRBV12-4 with TRBJ2-3; the D gene is possibly TRBD2 (6 bases). V lost 8 bases and J 8 bases, leaving 17 bases between the germline ends. The CDR3 runs 13 residues. DNA of the CDR3: TGTGCCAGCGGCGGGACCTCCCTTGGTACGCAGTATTTT. It translates to CASGGTSLGTQYF.

This clone was seen once. The chain is built from TRBV5-4 and TRBJ1-4; TRBD1 agrees at 7 bases. This CDR3 has 14 amino acids. Trimming removed 4 bases from V and 4 bases from J; junction bases left unmatched: 4. Per germline, CDR1 SGHNT and CDR2 YYREEE (reference sequence). The CDR3 coding sequence is TGTGCCAGCAGCCAGGACAGGTATAATGAAAAACTGTTTTTT. Translated: CASSQDRYNEKLFF. Variable domain in full (rest from reference TRBV5-4 and TRBJ1-4): ETGVTQSPTHLIKTRGQQVTLRCSSQSGHNTVSWYQQALGQGPQFIFQYYREEENGRGNFPPRFSGLQFPNYSSELNVNALELDDSALYLCASSQDRYNEKLFFGSGTQLSVL.

The chain has TRBV12-3 or TRBV12-4 and TRBJ1-2; D is unresolved. The ends were cut back, 6 bases at V and 3 bases at J, with 11 bases in the middle. The CDR3 covers 13 residues. CDR3 DNA sequence: TGTGCCAGCAGATCTACCTCCTACTATGGCTACACCTTC. It specifies CASRSTSYYGYTF.

DNA of the CDR3: TGTGCCAGCAGCTTTAGGGGGAGCGGGGGCGGCGACGAGCAGTACTTC. Protein sequence: CASSFRGSGGGDEQYF. The chain links TRBV11-2 to TRBJ2-7, with 8 bases lining up with TRBD2. With 3 bases clipped from V and 5 bases from J, the junction kept 12 bases outside the gene matches. CDR3 size: 16 residues. Germline V gene sequence: CDR1 SGHAT, CDR2 FQNNGV.

The chain has TRBV19 and TRBJ1-2; D is unresolved. V was trimmed by 7 bases and J by 3 bases, leaving 12 bases between them. Germline lookup yields CDR1 LNHDA and CDR2 SQIVND (reference sequence). The CDR3 extends over 13 amino acids. CDR3 in DNA: TGTGCCAGTACTTGGGAGAGTGACTATGGCTACACCTTC. This encodes CASTWESDYGYTF.

V gene TRBV6-2 or TRBV6-3 combines with J gene TRBJ2-7; tentatively, D is TRBD1 (6 bases). Germline CDR1 and CDR2: MNHEY and SVGEGT. The V gene lost 5 bases and the J gene lost 0 bases, with 23 bases spanning the gap. CDR3 length: 18 amino acids. The CDR3: CASSRTGPGVPDSYEQYF. The CDR3 DNA is TGTGCCAGCAGTCGGACCGGCCCAGGGGTTCCCGACTCCTACGAGCAGTACTTC.

The V and J genes are TRBV15 and TRBJ2-7; D is perhaps TRBD1 (6 bases). The CDR3 runs 15 residues. The V gene's germline CDR1 is LNHNV and CDR2 YYDKDF (reference sequence). Trimming cost V 0 bases and J 1 base, with 10 bases left between them. CDR3 sequence reads: CATSRDPGTSYEQYF. CDR3 DNA: TGTGCCACCAGCAGAGACCCAGGGACATCCTACGAGCAGTACTTC.

This clone was seen a few times. The rearrangement joins TRBV7-9 to TRBJ2-3, with a tentative D call TRBD2 (6 bases). From germline, CDR1 is SEHNR and CDR2 FQNEAQ (reference sequence). The CDR3 extends over 15 amino acids. Trimming took 5 bases from V and 3 from J, leaving 15 bases between them. CDR3 in amino acids: CASSLWMGGTDTQYF. CDR3 DNA sequence: TGTGCCAGCAGCCTGTGGATGGGGGGAACAGATACGCAGTATTTT.

The chain employs TRBV28 and TRBJ2-5, with 8 bases fitting TRBD1. Germline V lookup: CDR1 MDHEN, CDR2 SYDVKM. The CDR3 runs 14 residues. Trimming removed 3 bases from V and 2 bases from J; junction bases left unmatched: 2. The CDR3 region is CASSFYRGQETQYF. DNA for the CDR3: TGTGCCAGCAGTTTTTACAGGGGGCAAGAGACCCAGTACTTC.

This chain connects TRBV27 to TRBJ2-3; D is possibly TRBD1 (5 bases). CDR1 is MNHEY and CDR2 is SMNVEV in the germline V gene (reference sequence). This CDR3 is 15 amino acids long. Between the trimmed V and J ends, which lost 6 bases and 0 bases, there was a span of 13 bases. The CDR3 sequence is CASSLNRPSTDTQYF. Written as DNA, the CDR3 is TGTGCCAGCAGCTTAAACAGGCCTAGCACAGATACGCAGTATTTT.

The chain couples TRBV27 to TRBJ2-7; a possible D gene is TRBD1 (6 bases). The CDR3 contains 16 residues. The V and J ends lost 5 bases and 4 bases respectively, with 21 bases between them. Germline assignment: CDR1 MNHEY and CDR2 SMNVEV (reference sequence). The CDR3 reads CASSRLQQGLGYEQYF. The CDR3 DNA follows: TGTGCCAGCAGTCGGCTGCAACAGGGTTTAGGTTACGAGCAGTACTTC.

The chain recombines TRBV6-5 with TRBJ2-1, with 11 bases that match TRBD2. Germline V lookup: CDR1 MNHEY, CDR2 SVGAGI. The CDR3 runs to 14 residues. V shed 6 bases and J 4 bases; nucleotides not matched to a gene: 2. CDR3 sequence (DNA): TGTGCCAGCAGGCTAGCGGGAGGTTACAATGAGCAGTTCTTC. Translation gives CASRLAGGYNEQFF.

This clone showed up just a few times. The V and J genes are TRBV6-6 and TRBJ1-5; no reliable D call. With 5 bases removed from V and 0 bases from J, the gap between germline ends came to 11 bases. Germline CDR1 and CDR2: MNHNY and SVGAGI (reference sequence). The CDR3 consists of 15 residues. CDR3 DNA sequence: TGTGCCAGCAGTGACCCCGGGGATAGCAATCAGCCCCAGCATTTT. Its protein is CASSDPGDSNQPQHF.

J is TRBJ2-7 and V is TRBV28, with TRBD2 matching 7 bases. Germline V gene data show CDR1 as MDHEN and CDR2 as SYDVKM. The CDR3 has 13 amino acids. With 7 bases clipped from V and 3 bases from J, the junction kept 6 bases outside the gene matches. CDR3 sequence: CASTVWGGYEQYF. CDR3 coding DNA: TGTGCCAGCACCGTCTGGGGGGGCTACGAGCAGTACTTC.

Only one count was recorded for this clone. In DNA form, the CDR3 reads TGTGCCAGCATCCCTCAGGGAAATTCACCCCTCCACTTT. This encodes CASIPQGNSPLHF. The genes are TRBV28 and TRBJ1-6; D might be TRBD1 (5 bases). Trimming shortened V by 7 bases and J by 7 bases, and 11 bases separated the two germline ends. This CDR3 has 13 residues. Germline CDR1 and CDR2: MDHEN and SYDVKM.

The chain couples TRBV28 to TRBJ2-7; 9 positions agree with TRBD1. CDR1 MDHEN and CDR2 SYDVKM come from the germline V gene. The CDR3 has 15 residues. V dropped 5 bases and J dropped 4; count of bases not matched to a gene: 9. CDR3 bases: TGTGCCAGCAGTGACGCCGCGACAGGGGGATACGAGCAGTACTTC. Amino acids: CASSDAATGGYEQYF.

V gene TRBV11-3 combines with J gene TRBJ2-7; 10 bases agree with TRBD2. The V and J ends lost 3 bases and 7 bases, in that order; junction bases with no gene match: 6. Per germline, CDR1 SGHNT and CDR2 YENEEA. CDR3 length: 14 amino acids. CDR3 in amino acids: CASSLLAGVGEQYF. CDR3 coding DNA: TGTGCCAGCAGCTTGCTAGCGGGAGTGGGGGAGCAGTACTTC.

This chain connects TRBV2 to TRBJ1-2; 8 bases align to TRBD1. Germline V gene sequence: CDR1 SNHLY, CDR2 FYNNEI. V was clipped by 6 bases and J by 4 bases; unmatched bases: 10. This CDR3 has 15 residues. CDR3 in amino acids: CASSRWTGQGYGYTF. DNA for the CDR3: TGTGCCAGCAGCCGCTGGACAGGACAGGGCTATGGCTACACCTTC.

This rearrangement joins TRBV6-4 to TRBJ1-6, with D possibly matching TRBD1 (6 bases). The germline V gene encodes CDR1 MRHNA and CDR2 SNTAGT. V lost 4 bases and J 5 bases, leaving 21 bases between the germline ends. CDR3 length: 18 amino acids. This chain's CDR3 is CASSGEQGKRGDNSPLHF. CDR3 DNA: TGTGCCAGCAGTGGCGAACAGGGAAAACGAGGCGATAATTCACCCCTCCACTTT.